This T cell receptor beta chain derives from a study of shared clonotypes between healthy human individuals. V lost 7 bases to trimming and J lost 1 base; unmatched junction nucleotides: 10. CDR3 size: 16 residues. The assay used deep level. Sequenced by immunoSEQ multiplex PCR; TCRdb stores in-frame clones only, minus some. The table includes under 2,500,000 clones, more than 90% detected once. The chain combines TRBV5-3 with TRBJ1-5; 8 bases agree with TRBD1. TRBV5-3 is marked as an open reading frame, function uncertain. Sequencing was done on a sample of naive CD4+ T cells sorted from blood. Subset given: CD45RA+ positively selected. This sequence originates from a man younger than 30 in good health. This CDR3 reads CARPSGQGRSNQPQHF. The CDR3 DNA sequence: TGTGCCAGACCCTCCGGACAGGGAAGGAGCAATCAGCCCCAGCATTTT.